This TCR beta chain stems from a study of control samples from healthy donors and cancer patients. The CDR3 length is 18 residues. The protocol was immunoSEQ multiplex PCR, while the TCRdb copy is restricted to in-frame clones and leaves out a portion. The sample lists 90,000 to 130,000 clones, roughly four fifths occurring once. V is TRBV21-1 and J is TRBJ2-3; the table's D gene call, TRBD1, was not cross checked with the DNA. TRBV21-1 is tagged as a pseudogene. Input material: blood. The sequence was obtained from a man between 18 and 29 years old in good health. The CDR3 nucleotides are TGTGCCAGCAGCAAATCTCCGGGACAGGGACCTAGCACAGATACGCAGTATTTT. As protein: CASSKSPGQGPSTDTQYF.